This TCR beta chain was sequenced in a study of cytomegalovirus exposure and HLA in healthy donors. The CDR3 contains 13 residues. The germline CDR1 and CDR2 sequences are SGHTA and FQGNSA. V dropped 5 bases and J dropped 6; count of bases not matched to a gene: 4. The PCR used 60 Vbeta and 13 Jbeta primers. Profiling relied on immunoSEQ multiplex PCR, and the TCRdb table lists in-frame clones only, not all of them. Of around 100,000 clones listed, 55% to 75% were seen once; the top ten hold about 16%. This receptor was identified in a woman aged 18 to 35 in good health and CMV-seropositive. The sample consisted of PBMCs. The genes are TRBV7-2 and TRBJ2-4; 7 bases match TRBD1. This CDR3 reads CASSPRQGNIQYF. The CDR3 bases are TGTGCCAGCAGCCCCCGACAGGGAAACATTCAGTACTTC.